The clone carrying this TCR beta chain was counted many times. The data stem from a study of early T cells in non-severe SARS-CoV-2 infection. As part of library construction, unique molecular identifiers were attached to individual cDNA molecules. TCRdb reprocessed the 5' RACE reads via MiXCR and lists one record per CDR3 protein. The profile shows about 98,000 distinct CDR3 sequences, approximately 15% of them singletons. Specimen: whole blood. The source of this sequence is an adult who was a healthcare worker with PCR-confirmed SARS-CoV-2 infection or an uninfected control (not recorded which).

The CDR3 DNA is TGTGCCAGCAGCCAAGGCGGGATGGCGAACACCGGGGAGCTGTTTTTT. Its translation: CASSQGGMANTGELFF. V is TRBV3-1 and J is TRBJ2-2; a weak D match, TRBD2 (6 bases). The CDR3 runs to 16 residues. Germline CDR1 LGHDT, CDR2 YNNKEL (reference sequence). Trimming cost V 1 base and J 0 bases, with 9 bases left between them.